The sequence of this T cell receptor (beta chain) was determined in a study of blood T cell repertoires in COVID-19. Per germline, CDR1 MDHEN and CDR2 SYDVKM. CDR3 length: 22 residues. The germline V and J ends were trimmed by 6 bases and 0 bases, with 34 bases remaining between them. Assignments of participants to cohorts depended upon their own reported clinical history. Recovered Cohort 3 donors showed two negative PCRs, clearance, or symptom resolution. Profiling relied on immunoSEQ multiplex PCR, and the TCRdb table lists in-frame clones only, not all of them. Of 150,000 to 200,000 clones in the sample, about 88% were seen once.

The specimen was PBMCs or T cells enriched from blood (not recorded which). The clonotype originates from a woman in her late teens or twenties who had recovered from COVID-19. The chain employs TRBV28 and TRBJ2-3; maybe TRBD2 (10 bases). Written as DNA, the CDR3 is TGTGCCAGCAGAACCAGGGACAGGGCCTACAGCGGGAGGGCCACGAGCACAGATACGCAGTATTTT. This translates into CASRTRDRAYSGRATSTDTQYF.